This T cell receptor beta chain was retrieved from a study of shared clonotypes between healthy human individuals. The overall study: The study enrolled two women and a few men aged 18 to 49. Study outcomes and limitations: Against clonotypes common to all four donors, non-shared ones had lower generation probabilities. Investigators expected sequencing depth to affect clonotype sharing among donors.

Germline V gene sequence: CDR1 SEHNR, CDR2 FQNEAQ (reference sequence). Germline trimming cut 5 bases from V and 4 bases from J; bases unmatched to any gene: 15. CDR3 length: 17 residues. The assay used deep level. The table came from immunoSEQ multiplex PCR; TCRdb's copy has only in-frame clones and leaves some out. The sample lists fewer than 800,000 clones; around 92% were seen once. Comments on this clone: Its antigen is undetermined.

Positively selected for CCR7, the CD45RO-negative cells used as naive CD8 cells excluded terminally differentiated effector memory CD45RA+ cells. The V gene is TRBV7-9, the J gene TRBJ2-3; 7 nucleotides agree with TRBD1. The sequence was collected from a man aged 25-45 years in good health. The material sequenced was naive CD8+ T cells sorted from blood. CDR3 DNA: TGTGCCAGCAGCGCTGGGACAGACATTCGGCGGGCAGATACGCAGTATTTT. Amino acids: CASSAGTDIRRADTQYF.